Below, 27 T cell receptor beta chains from the same sample are listed, as sequenced in a study of blood T cell repertoires in COVID-19. Profiled with immunoSEQ multiplex PCR; TCRdb holds only in-frame clones, not every one. Here the sample spans 8,800 or so clones, approximately 88% being singletons. Material for sequencing was peripheral blood. The source of these receptors is a human donor in a cohort sampled during active COVID-19.

The chain combines TRBV20-1 with TRBJ2-7; the D is unclear. V lost 3 bases to trimming and J lost 2 bases, with 11 bases between them. The germline V gene has CDR1 DFQATT and CDR2 SNEGSKA (reference sequence). The CDR3 consists of 13 residues. As DNA, the CDR3 is TGCAGTGCTAGTTCCGTCTTAGCCTACGAGCAGTACTTC. The encoded protein is CSASSVLAYEQYF.

The chain combines TRBV24-1 with TRBJ2-1; 7 bases are shared with TRBD1. V trimming: 4 bases; J trimming: 0 bases; junction bases outside the gene matches: 5. The CDR3 sequence is 16 residues long. Looked up from germline, CDR1 is KGHDR and CDR2 is SFDVKD. CDR3 sequence: CATSEPTGSSYNEQFF. The CDR3 nucleotides are TGTGCCACCAGTGAACCGACAGGGAGCTCCTACAATGAGCAGTTCTTC.

In this sample, this clone turned up once. V is TRBV5-1 and J is TRBJ2-5, with D uncertain. This CDR3 has 11 amino acids. The V end lost 0 bases, the J end lost 5 bases, and 2 bases lay between the germline ends. Germline V CDR1 and CDR2: SGHRS, YFSETQ. Written as DNA, the CDR3 is TGCGCCAGCAGCTTGGCGGAGACCCAGTACTTC. The encoded protein is CASSLAETQYF.

The chain couples TRBV5-4 to TRBJ2-1, with TRBD2 matching over 12 bases. The CDR3 is 18 amino acids. Germline V gives CDR1 SGHNT, CDR2 YYREEE (reference sequence). V was clipped by 6 bases and J by 5 bases; unmatched bases: 15. The CDR3 spells CASTLPLAGGPSNNEQFF. The CDR3 DNA reads as TGTGCCAGCACTCTCCCCCTAGCGGGAGGGCCTTCGAACAATGAGCAGTTCTTC.

This clone was seen only once. This chain uses TRBV5-1 with TRBJ2-5; TRBD1 aligns across 7 bases. Germline loops: CDR1 SGHRS, CDR2 YFSETQ. This CDR3 comprises 15 residues. With V trimmed by 0 bases and J by 5 bases, 7 bases remained unmatched. CDR3 protein: CASSLGQGGLETQYF. CDR3 coding DNA: TGCGCCAGCAGCTTGGGACAGGGCGGTCTGGAGACCCAGTACTTC. Full variable domain (remainder filled in from reference TRBV5-1 and TRBJ2-5): KAGVTQTPRYLIKTRGQQVTLSCSPISGHRSVSWYQQTPGQGLQFLFEYFSETQRNKGNFPGRFSGRQFSNSRSEMNVSTLELGDSALYLCASSLGQGGLETQYFGPGTRLLVL.

This clone was observed once. The V call is TRBV24-1, the J call TRBJ2-1; 13 bases match TRBD2. Germline lookup yields CDR1 KGHDR and CDR2 SFDVKD. The V segment lost 2 bases and the J segment 6 bases; nucleotides outside the gene matches: 6. CDR3 size: 17 residues. In DNA form, the CDR3 reads TGTGCCACCAGTGATTCGAGGACTAGCGGGAGACGCAATGAGCAGTTCTTC. It specifies CATSDSRTSGRRNEQFF.

The rearrangement uses TRBV5-4 and TRBJ2-3, with a weak D call TRBD2 (5 bases). The CDR3 length is 15 residues. Germline V gene sequence: CDR1 SGHNT, CDR2 YYREEE (reference sequence). V lost 3 bases to trimming and J lost 2 bases, with 13 bases between them. CDR3 protein: CASSWKSGTTDTQYF. CDR3 nucleotides: TGTGCCAGCAGCTGGAAGAGCGGAACCACAGATACGCAGTATTTT.

The chain is built from TRBV11-3 and TRBJ2-1; perhaps TRBD2 as D (5 bases). The CDR3 length is 17 residues. Germline values: CDR1 SGHNT, CDR2 YENEEA. V was trimmed by 2 bases and J by 4 bases, leaving 18 bases between them. In DNA, the CDR3 is TGTGCCAGCAGCTTATTTTCGGCGGGCCCTCTTTACAATGAGCAGTTCTTC. This codes for CASSLFSAGPLYNEQFF.

The rearrangement uses TRBV23-1 and TRBJ1-4; 12 nucleotides match TRBD1. TRBV23-1 is placed among ORFs of uncertain function. V was pared by 3 bases and J by 8 bases, with 7 bases of the junction left unmatched. CDR3 size: 16 residues. CDR3 region: CASSHGGQGAGEKLFF. In DNA, the CDR3 is TGCGCCAGCAGTCATGGGGGACAGGGGGCAGGGGAAAAACTGTTTTTT.

The genes are TRBV4-1 and TRBJ2-7, with unresolved D. V gave up 2 bases and J gave up 3 bases, with 5 bases separating them. The CDR3 consists of 12 residues. CDR1 and CDR2 (germline): MGHRA, YSYEKL. The CDR3 loop reads CASSQTGYEQYF. In DNA, the CDR3 is TGCGCCAGCAGCCAAACGGGCTACGAGCAGTACTTC.

The genes are TRBV7-9 and TRBJ2-1, with D perhaps TRBD2 (6 bases). The CDR3 length is 15 residues. V gave up 5 bases and J gave up 6 bases, with 17 bases separating them. The germline V gene encodes CDR1 SEHNR and CDR2 FQNEAQ (reference sequence). The chain's CDR3 is CASSPPWGDPNEQFF. Written as DNA, the CDR3 is TGTGCCAGCAGCCCCCCCTGGGGGGACCCCAATGAGCAGTTCTTC.

The chain is built from TRBV25-1 and TRBJ2-1; 9 nucleotides match TRBD1. Unmatched junction bases numbered 1, after V lost 6 bases and J lost 1 base. The CDR3 runs 14 residues. Per germline, CDR1 MGHDK and CDR2 SYGVNS. DNA for the CDR3: TGTGCCAGCAGACAGGGGGCATCCTACAATGAGCAGTTCTTC. Translated: CASRQGASYNEQFF.

The V gene is TRBV3-1 (or the pseudogene TRBV3-2), the J gene TRBJ2-7; no clear D. This CDR3 comprises 12 residues. Germline values: CDR1 LGHDT, CDR2 YNNKEL (reference sequence). V was shortened by 1 base and J by 7 bases, with 8 bases between the two germline ends. The CDR3 region is CASSQAGSEQYF. In DNA form, the CDR3 reads TGTGCCAGCAGCCAAGCTGGCTCTGAGCAGTACTTC.

The chain combines TRBV5-1 with TRBJ2-2; a weak D match, TRBD1 (6 bases). Trimming shortened V by 2 bases and J by 1 base, and 12 bases separated the two germline ends. CDR1 is SGHRS and CDR2 is YFSETQ in the germline V gene. The CDR3 consists of 16 residues. DNA for the CDR3: TGCGCCAGCAGCTTTTCGGGGACACTGAACACCGGGGAGCTGTTTTTT. This codes for CASSFSGTLNTGELFF.

V usage is TRBV6-5 and J usage is TRBJ1-2; D possibly corresponds to TRBD1 (5 bases). Trimming took 0 bases from V and 3 from J, leaving 5 bases between them. Germline loops: CDR1 MNHEY, CDR2 SVGAGI. The CDR3 length is 13 residues. This CDR3 is CASSYSGDYGYTF. CDR3 DNA: TGTGCCAGCAGTTACTCAGGGGACTATGGCTACACCTTC.

V is TRBV24-1 and J is TRBJ2-1, with 8 bases matching TRBD1. The CDR3 is 17 residues long. Trimming removed 2 bases from V and 6 bases from J; junction bases left unmatched: 11. Germline V CDR1 and CDR2: KGHDR, SFDVKD. In nucleotides, the CDR3 is TGTGCCACCAGTGATTCCACACAGACAGGGGTTCGCAATGAGCAGTTCTTC. Its translation: CATSDSTQTGVRNEQFF.

The chain uses TRBV13 and TRBJ2-7, with TRBD2 matching 14 bases. The CDR3 has 18 residues. Trimming cost V 4 bases and J 1 base; bases outside gene matches: 9. Per the germline V gene, CDR1 is PRHDT and CDR2 is FYEKMQ (reference sequence). The CDR3 spells CASSSGLAGVLSSYEQYF. The CDR3 region has the DNA TGTGCCAGCAGCTCGGGACTAGCGGGAGTTTTATCGTCCTACGAGCAGTACTTC. The full variable domain, completed using reference TRBV13 and TRBJ2-7, is AAGVIQSPRHLIKEKRETATLKCYPIPRHDTVYWYQQGPGQDPQFLISFYEKMQSDKGSIPDRFSAQQFSDYHSELNMSSLELGDSALYFCASSSGLAGVLSSYEQYFGPGTRLTVT.

The V call is TRBV28, the J call TRBJ1-6; 8 positions agree with TRBD1. In germline, CDR1 is MDHEN, CDR2 SYDVKM. Germline trimming cut 5 bases from V and 1 base from J; bases unmatched to any gene: 1. The CDR3 has 15 residues. CDR3 in DNA: TGTGCCAGCAGTCGACAGGGGTCCTATAATTCACCCCTCCACTTT. It encodes CASSRQGSYNSPLHF. Combining the CDR3 with reference TRBV28 and TRBJ1-6 gives the whole variable domain DVKVTQSSRYLVKRTGEKVFLECVQDMDHENMFWYRQDPGLGLRLIYFSYDVKMKEKGDIPEGYSVSREKKERFSLILESASTNQTSMYLCASSRQGSYNSPLHFGNGTRLTVT.

Written as DNA, the CDR3 is TGTGCCAGCAGTCCCGAACCGGGGTTGTATGGCTACACCTTC. This codes for CASSPEPGLYGYTF. The rearrangement joins TRBV6-5 to TRBJ1-2; D is ambiguous. The V gene lost 5 bases and the J gene lost 5 bases, with 15 bases spanning the gap. In germline, CDR1 is MNHEY, CDR2 SVGAGI. The CDR3 has 14 residues.

The chain combines TRBV4-2 with TRBJ1-6; D perhaps matches TRBD1 (5 bases). Trimming took 3 bases from V and 0 from J, leaving 15 bases between them. This CDR3 comprises 18 residues. The germline gives CDR1 LGHNA, CDR2 YNFKEQ. The CDR3 loop is CASSQLTGLSSYNSPLHF. CDR3 sequence (DNA): TGTGCCAGCAGCCAGTTAACAGGCCTGAGCTCCTATAATTCACCCCTCCACTTT.

In nucleotides, the CDR3 is TGCGCCAGCAGCTTGGCAGGGGATAATTCACCCCTCCACTTT. It encodes CASSLAGDNSPLHF. This chain connects TRBV5-1 to TRBJ1-6; D is possibly TRBD1 (6 bases). This CDR3 has 14 residues. The germline gives CDR1 SGHRS, CDR2 YFSETQ. Between the trimmed V and J ends, which lost 0 bases and 5 bases, there was a span of 6 bases.

By its share, this clone is large. The chain carries TRBV30 and TRBJ2-2; D may be TRBD2 (5 bases). Trimming pared 3 bases from V and 4 bases from J, leaving 9 bases between. Germline V gives CDR1 GTSNPN, CDR2 SVGIG (reference sequence). There are 13 residues in the CDR3. The CDR3 bases are TGTGCCTGGAGCAGCGGTCCCACCGGGGAGCTGTTTTTT. Its protein product is CAWSSGPTGELFF.

This sequence joins TRBV4-1 and TRBJ1-1, with D maybe TRBD1 (5 bases). The CDR3 has 12 residues. Germline CDR1 is MGHRA and CDR2 is YSYEKL. Trimming shortened V by 6 bases and J by 6 bases, and 11 bases separated the two germline ends. CDR3 bases: TGCGCCAGCAGATACTTAGGGGCTGAAGCTTTCTTT. It yields the protein CASRYLGAEAFF.

The gene calls are TRBV3-1 (or the pseudogene TRBV3-2) and TRBJ2-7; D is ambiguous. The CDR3 is made up of 15 amino acids. Trimming cost V 4 bases and J 2 bases, with 15 bases left between them. Germline V CDR1 and CDR2: LGHDT, YNNKEL (reference sequence). CDR3 loop: CASSLGGSSTYEQYF. CDR3 in DNA: TGTGCCAGCAGCCTCGGTGGTAGCTCAACCTACGAGCAGTACTTC.

This clone was detected only a few times. The V and J genes are TRBV6-4 and TRBJ2-2, with 9 bases identical to TRBD2. The length of the CDR3 is 18 residues. CDR1 is MRHNA and CDR2 is SNTAGT in the germline V gene. The V gene end was trimmed by 0 bases and the J gene end by 5 bases; junction bases not matched to a gene: 10. CDR3 DNA: TGTGCCAGCAGTGACTCACCTAGCGGGGATATGTGGACCGGGGAGCTGTTTTTT. Translated, it gives CASSDSPSGDMWTGELFF.

The chain combines TRBV7-2 with TRBJ2-2; maybe TRBD2 (7 bases). Looked up from germline, CDR1 is SGHTA and CDR2 is FQGNSA. This CDR3 region has 16 residues. V was trimmed by 5 bases and J by 1 base, leaving 14 bases between them. CDR3 in amino acids: CASSGRGAGNTGELFF. The CDR3 DNA reads TGTGCCAGCAGCGGACGGGGGGCCGGGAACACCGGGGAGCTGTTTTTT. Using reference TRBV7-2 and TRBJ2-2 for the parts outside the CDR3, the full variable domain is GAGVSQSPSNKVTEKGKDVELRCDPISGHTALYWYRQSLGQGLEFLIYFQGNSAPDKSGLPSDRFSAERTGGSVSTLTIQRTQQEDSAVYLCASSGRGAGNTGELFFGEGSRLTVL.

The chain carries TRBV29-1 and TRBJ2-1; no clear D. The CDR3 has 11 residues. The V gene's germline CDR1 is SQVTM and CDR2 ANQGSEA. V shed 5 bases and J shed 7 bases, with 9 bases lying between them. The CDR3 DNA reads TGCAGCGTTTGGAGTAAGAATGAGCAGTTCTTC. Its translation is CSVWSKNEQFF.